Below, one TCR beta chain is given with its context. Its antigen is currently not known. Base qualities are not provided; no much larger clone lies one nucleotide away. CDR1 LGHNA and CDR2 YNFKEQ were looked up in the germline V gene. V was cut back by 2 bases and J by 2 bases, leaving a gap of 5 bases between them. Counted from cysteine to phenylalanine, this CDR3 has 13 amino acids. Kept here is only the CDR3 DNA, which spans 39 bases and is read in frame from base 1. TCR CDR3 regions were amplified from genomic DNA by multiplex PCR using the deep immunoSEQ assay. Extracted genomic DNA from each cell subset was spread evenly across all wells of several immunoSEQ 96-well plates, with each plate serving as a replicate. For sorted subsets, each replicate PCR was loaded with around 200 ng genomic DNA, equivalent to 30,000 or so T cell genomes. Purified libraries were measured with a Qubit 3.0 fluorometer, size-checked on a Bioanalyzer 2100, and measured again with the KAPA Library Quantification kit. Every immunoSEQ 96-well plate was sequenced on a separate single-read 150-cycle Illumina NextSeq 550 flow cell. As for the original processing: Because the immunoSEQ output held only junctional sequences and lacked quality scores, the filtering could not match the filtering applied to full-length reads. Sequences were annotated with PyIR, a Python wrapper for IgBLAST v1.9, and V/J genes and CDR3 were assigned using IMGT germline references. Any read was removed if the V/J assignment was weak (E-value above 1e-6), the CDR3 was missing, or the read contained stop codons, out-of-frame junctions, or ambiguous translated residues. V3J clonotypes were defined as sequences sharing an identical inferred V gene, J gene, and CDR3 amino acid sequence. To compute the percentage overlap between repertoires, the number of shared unique clonotypes was divided by the size of the smaller repertoire. Richness of each repertoire was evaluated using RTK rarefaction, the Chao1 estimator, and Recon v2.1 estimates of unobserved clonotypes. Generation probabilities for all TCRbeta clonotypes obtained by the gDNA method from a few donors were computed using OLGA. The immuneACCESS repertoire file appears here via TCRdb, limited to in-frame rearrangements. These files lack a portion of the clones; in checked studies, under half of the deficit traces to unresolved V genes, and the cause of the others is not known. Clonal size and the V and J genes are those of that table, whereas D and trimming came from the DNA. In all, the sample holds 2 million to 2.5 million clones, and 85% to 95% of those were seen once. Clones ranked in the top ten supply under 2% of the sample.

This entry comes from a study of shared clonotypes between healthy human individuals (dated by TCRdb to 2018 to 2020). About the investigation overall: The cohort included a few men and a couple of women between 18 and 49 years of age. Per donor, three plates each were used for CD4 naive and CD4 memory, two for CD8 naive, and one for CD8 memory. To increase sequencing depth and limit assay-specific biases, TCR repertoire library preparation and sequencing were carried out by different laboratories using diverse techniques. Between about 0.85 and 8.9 billion PBMCs per donor were obtained by leukapheresis. The study deeply sequenced blood TCR repertoires of five healthy adults to estimate repertoire size and the extent of clonotype sharing between individuals. On the study overall, not on this receptor specifically: Even with the large sequencing depth, rarefaction of the sorted-subset datasets indicated that sequencing was incomplete. Compared with non-shared clonotypes, clonotypes shared by all four sorted-subset donors had higher generation probabilities. Because the study included only a small number of donors, the genetic and exposure-history diversity represented was limited. Naive subsets generally had larger estimated clonotype richness than memory subsets did. Pairwise subsampling indicated that sequencing depth was expected to affect the degree of clonotype sharing among donors. When several donors were compared, the shared fraction of clonotypes was about 5% for naive CD4, around 3.5% for naive CD8, more than 2% for memory CD4, and about 0.36% for memory CD8. Sampling was restricted to blood, and TCR repertoires in tissues likely differ from the TCR repertoires found in blood.

CD8 naive samples were obtained by positive selection for CCR7 among CD45RO-negative cells, yielding a CD45RA+CCR7+ population from which TemRA cells were excluded. Donors were healthy HIV-negative adults with no recently reported acute infections or vaccinations. Only Caucasian adults living in Nashville, Tennessee, USA were represented among the donors. Blood was obtained by leukapheresis, after which PBMCs were separated by Ficoll-Histopaque density gradient centrifugation and cryopreserved in liquid nitrogen vapor phase. Analytical flow cytometry was used to check the purity and quantity of every magnetically sorted T cell population. Genomic DNA was isolated from every sorted fraction and measured by UV absorbance on a Nanodrop 2000c.

This clonotype was obtained from a man aged 18-30 years in good health. Some clones in this sample may be carry-over from other donors' samples. Sequenced input: naive CD8+ T cells from PBMCs. The sample's cell subset or site label, in plain terms: CD45RA+CCR7+. The V and J genes are TRBV4-2 and TRBJ2-3; the D gene is unclear. The DNA sequence is as follows: TGTGCCAGCAGCCAAAAAGCCACAGATACGCAGTATTTT. It translates as CASSQKATDTQYF.